The following is a T cell receptor beta chain sequence with its context. In the source study's methods: Estimation of nucleated cell counts relied on the amplification of reference gene primers. Method: immunoSEQ multiplex PCR; TCRdb's copy keeps in-frame clones and lacks some. Clonal size and the V and J genes are those of that table, whereas D and trimming came from the DNA. The sample has around 62,000 clones; more than 75% are singletons. V trimming: 5 bases; J trimming: 5 bases; junction bases outside the gene matches: 6. Germline-derived CDR1 and CDR2 are LGHDT and YNNKEL (reference sequence). The CDR3 is made up of 15 amino acids. This entry is derived from a study of blood T cell repertoires in COVID-19. As for the study in general: Italy, Spain and the United States were the sources of the convalescent and acute COVID-19 samples. PBMCs, B-cell-depleted T cells, or T cells provided the cDNA or gDNA that made up the material.

J is TRBJ1-4 and V is TRBV3-1 (or the pseudogene TRBV3-2); TRBD1 matches 9 bases. Sequencing was done on a sample of peripheral blood. The origin of this receptor is an older woman with acute or convalescent COVID-19. The CDR3 DNA follows: TGTGCCAGCAGCGTTCCGGGGACAGGGAATGAAAAACTGTTTTTT. As protein: CASSVPGTGNEKLFF.